Below, 32 T cell receptor beta chains from the same sample are listed, as sequenced in a study of shared clonotypes between healthy human individuals. The protocol was immunoSEQ multiplex PCR, while the TCRdb copy is restricted to in-frame clones and leaves out a portion. Of about 110,000 clones detected, roughly two thirds appear once; the ten largest clones hold roughly a quarter. The sample consisted of memory CD8+ T cells sorted from blood. Stated subset: CD45RO+ cells pooled with CCR7-negative TemRA cells. The receptors here all came from a young woman in good health.

The CDR3, as DNA: TGTGCCAGCAGTTTTATAACCCGGGACAGGACCTACGAGCAGTACTTC. As protein: CASSFITRDRTYEQYF. The chain has TRBV28 and TRBJ2-7, with 8 bases matching TRBD1. Trimming cost V 3 bases and J 2 bases; bases outside gene matches: 9. Germline values: CDR1 MDHEN, CDR2 SYDVKM. The CDR3 extends over 16 amino acids.

V and J are TRBV7-2 and TRBJ2-1; TRBD2 matches at 8 bases. V lost 5 bases to trimming and J lost 2 bases; unmatched junction nucleotides: 8. Germline CDR1 and CDR2: SGHTA and FQGNSA. The CDR3 covers 16 residues. The CDR3 nucleotides are TGTGCCAGCAGCCAACTACCGGGACTAGCCTACAATGAGCAGTTCTTC. Protein product: CASSQLPGLAYNEQFF. The full variable domain, in which reference TRBV7-2 and TRBJ2-1 provide the parts outside the CDR3, is GAGVSQSPSNKVTEKGKDVELRCDPISGHTALYWYRQSLGQGLEFLIYFQGNSAPDKSGLPSDRFSAERTGGSVSTLTIQRTQQEDSAVYLCASSQLPGLAYNEQFFGPGTRLTVL.

The J gene is TRBJ2-7, the V gene TRBV29-1, with 8 nucleotides matching TRBD1. CDR3 length: 12 amino acids. CDR1 is SQVTM and CDR2 is ANQGSEA in the germline V gene. V was clipped by 6 bases and J by 7 bases; unmatched bases: 8. The CDR3 spells CSVGQDSWEQYF. CDR3 coding DNA: TGCAGCGTGGGACAGGACTCGTGGGAGCAGTACTTC.

The chain carries TRBV27 and TRBJ2-7, with D maybe TRBD2 (6 bases). Deletions cut 8 bases from V and 0 bases from J, with 17 bases between. The CDR3 contains 15 residues. Germline V gene sequence: CDR1 MNHEY, CDR2 SMNVEV (reference sequence). Here the CDR3 DNA reads TGTGCCAGCCGCCCTGGGGGGATGAGCTCCTACGAGCAGTACTTC. It encodes CASRPGGMSSYEQYF.

V usage is TRBV9 and J usage is TRBJ2-5; TRBD2 aligns across 13 bases. The DNA end lines up better with TRBJ2-7; the J call may be wrong. The CDR3 is made up of 16 amino acids. Looked up from germline, CDR1 is SGDLS and CDR2 is YYNGEE. The CDR3 DNA sequence: TGTGCCAGCAGCGTAGGGGGACTAGCGGGATTCTACGAGCAGTACTTC. This codes for CASSVGGLAGFYEQYF.

To note about this clone: Other DNA sequences in the same sample also yield this CDR3. The genes are TRBV28 and TRBJ1-5; TRBD1 aligns across 7 bases. The CDR3 has 14 residues. J gave up 4 bases and V 6 bases, and 6 bases lay outside the gene matches. Per the germline V gene, CDR1 is MDHEN and CDR2 is SYDVKM. CDR3 DNA: TGTGCCAGCAGCCTACAGGGGAATAATCAGCCCCAGCATTTT. This gives the protein CASSLQGNNQPQHF.

The genes are TRBV19 and TRBJ2-7, with D possibly TRBD1 on 6 matching bases. The CDR3 length is 14 residues. Trimming left V 5 bases short and J 2 bases short, with 13 bases between. Germline assignment: CDR1 LNHDA and CDR2 SQIVND (reference sequence). The CDR3 coding sequence is TGTGCCAGTAGTCTCCCCGGGACACCCTACGAGCAGTACTTC. Translated, it gives CASSLPGTPYEQYF.

The genes are TRBV5-4 and TRBJ1-4, with TRBD1 matching over 8 bases. J lost 12 bases, V lost 4 bases, and 8 bases had no gene match. Germline values: CDR1 SGHNT, CDR2 YYREEE (reference sequence). The CDR3 consists of 13 residues. CDR3 in DNA: TGTGCCAGCAGCCCGGGGCCAGGGGGCGAACTGTTTTTT. Translated, it gives CASSPGPGGELFF.

The chain recombines TRBV15 with TRBJ1-1, with a tentative D call TRBD1 (6 bases). The ends were cut back, 0 bases at V and 3 bases at J, with 11 bases in the middle. Germline values: CDR1 LNHNV, CDR2 YYDKDF (reference sequence). This CDR3 has 15 residues. CDR3: CATSRDRAGDTEAFF. The CDR3 coding sequence is TGTGCCACCAGCAGAGATAGGGCAGGGGACACTGAAGCTTTCTTT.

The chain carries TRBV4-1 and TRBJ2-1; D gene unclear. The V gene lost 5 bases and the J gene lost 8 bases, with 19 bases spanning the gap. Germline CDR1 MGHRA, CDR2 YSYEKL. This CDR3 is 15 amino acids long. The CDR3 DNA sequence: TGCGCCAGCAGCGTAGGACCTCTCCGGTGGGATGAGCAGTTCTTC. It specifies CASSVGPLRWDEQFF.

This chain uses TRBV27 with TRBJ2-7; 8 bases are a match to TRBD2. This CDR3 comprises 15 residues. The germline V gene encodes CDR1 MNHEY and CDR2 SMNVEV (reference sequence). J gave up 6 bases and V 5 bases, and 12 bases lay outside the gene matches. CDR3 residues: CASSLDVGGGSEQYF. CDR3 coding DNA: TGTGCCAGCAGTCTCGACGTCGGGGGGGGTAGCGAGCAGTACTTC.

Notes on this clone: The likely explanation is a read error, given a far larger clone one base away. At the DNA level, this CDR3 is encoded by other sequences in the same sample as well. The genes are TRBV5-6 and TRBJ2-2, with a possible D match to TRBD1 (6 bases). The CDR3 spans 13 residues. Germline CDR1 is SGHDT and CDR2 is YYEEEE. V gave up 7 bases and J gave up 6 bases, with 13 bases separating them. CDR3 bases: TGTGCCAGCTCAGAGGACAGAGCCGGGGAGCTGTTTTTT. Translation gives CASSEDRAGELFF.

In this sample, this clone turned up many times. The V call is TRBV29-1, the J call TRBJ2-1; 8 nucleotides line up with TRBD2. This CDR3 has 13 amino acids. With V trimmed by 3 bases and J by 10 bases, 8 bases remained unmatched. Per germline, CDR1 SQVTM and CDR2 ANQGSEA. Here the CDR3 reads CSVEGEAGVEQFF. CDR3 DNA sequence: TGCAGCGTTGAGGGGGAAGCGGGAGTAGAGCAGTTCTTC.

This chain connects TRBV5-4 to TRBJ2-7; D assignment may be TRBD1 or TRBD2 (5 bases each). Trimming removed 4 bases from V and 4 bases from J, with 12 bases in between. Germline CDR1 SGHNT, CDR2 YYREEE (reference sequence). The CDR3 runs 13 residues. The CDR3 DNA sequence: TGTGCCAGCAGCACTCTGGGGGATTACGAGCAGTACTTC. Protein sequence: CASSTLGDYEQYF.

This clone was observed a handful of times. This rearrangement joins TRBV27 to TRBJ1-1, with 7 nucleotides matching TRBD1. This CDR3 contains 14 residues. Germline V gene data show CDR1 as MNHEY and CDR2 as SMNVEV (reference sequence). V lost 7 bases to trimming and J lost 1 base; unmatched junction nucleotides: 6. CDR3 nucleotides: TGTGCCAGCAAACAGGGGACGGGGAACACTGAAGCTTTCTTT. It encodes CASKQGTGNTEAFF.

The chain links TRBV2 to TRBJ2-2; the D gene could be TRBD1 or TRBD2 (5 bases each). The CDR3 loop spans 17 amino acids. Trimming took off 3 bases at V and 5 bases at J, with 19 bases between the two ends. Germline V CDR1 and CDR2: SNHLY, FYNNEI. CDR3 loop: CASSDVPGTPLTGELFF. The DNA for the CDR3 is TGTGCCAGCAGTGATGTTCCCGGGACCCCCTTGACCGGGGAGCTGTTTTTT.

The V gene is TRBV11-2, the J gene TRBJ2-7, with D possibly being TRBD1 or TRBD2 (5 bases each). This CDR3 comprises 14 residues. The V and J ends lost 4 bases and 5 bases respectively, with 15 bases between them. From germline, CDR1 is SGHAT and CDR2 FQNNGV. This CDR3 is CASSSGRRVDEQYF. CDR3 nucleotide sequence: TGTGCCAGCAGCTCGGGACGGAGAGTCGACGAGCAGTACTTC. Full variable domain (missing parts from reference TRBV11-2 and TRBJ2-7): EAGVAQSPRYKIIEKRQSVAFWCNPISGHATLYWYQQILGQGPKLLIQFQNNGVVDDSQLPKDRFSAERLKGVDSTLKIQPAKLEDSAVYLCASSSGRRVDEQYFGPGTRLTVT.

This sequence joins TRBV28 and TRBJ2-7; D perhaps matches TRBD2 (5 bases). The CDR3 runs 15 residues. V was cut by 1 base and J by 3 bases, with 13 bases left in between. The germline V gene encodes CDR1 MDHEN and CDR2 SYDVKM. The CDR3 coding sequence is TGTGCCAGCAGTTTATCGAACGGGAACTACTACGAGCAGTACTTC. This encodes CASSLSNGNYYEQYF. Filled out from reference TRBV28 and TRBJ2-7, the complete variable domain reads DVKVTQSSRYLVKRTGEKVFLECVQDMDHENMFWYRQDPGLGLRLIYFSYDVKMKEKGDIPEGYSVSREKKERFSLILESASTNQTSMYLCASSLSNGNYYEQYFGPGTRLTVT.

This rearrangement joins TRBV2 to TRBJ2-1; 7 nucleotides agree with TRBD1. Germline values: CDR1 SNHLY, CDR2 FYNNEI. After removal of 3 bases from V and 2 bases from J, the junction contained 1 base not matched to a gene. The CDR3 sequence is 14 residues long. For the CDR3, the DNA is TGTGCCAGCAGTGAGACAGGGACCTACAATGAGCAGTTCTTC. Translating gives CASSETGTYNEQFF.

The chain is built from TRBV9 and TRBJ2-7; 7 nucleotides line up with TRBD1. Germline CDR1 reads SGDLS; CDR2 reads YYNGEE. CDR3 length equals 16 residues. Trimming removed 3 bases from V and 3 bases from J; junction bases left unmatched: 12. Here the CDR3 reads CASSGGTGTEYYEQYF. The CDR3 DNA is TGTGCCAGCAGCGGGGGGACCGGGACAGAATACTACGAGCAGTACTTC.

The sample holds one count of this clone. V gene TRBV27 combines with J gene TRBJ1-5, with unresolved D. Germline loops: CDR1 MNHEY, CDR2 SMNVEV (reference sequence). There are 16 residues in the CDR3. V was shortened by 0 bases and J by 4 bases, with 13 bases between the two germline ends. The CDR3 DNA reads as TGTGCCAGCAGTTTATCTGGGAGTTTTATGAATCAGCCCCAGCATTTT. Its protein product is CASSLSGSFMNQPQHF.

The chain recombines TRBV25-1 with TRBJ2-3, with D maybe TRBD2 (5 bases). The CDR3 is 18 amino acids. The V gene lost 6 bases and the J gene lost 1 base, with 23 bases spanning the gap. CDR1 is MGHDK and CDR2 is SYGVNS in the germline V gene. The CDR3 bases are TGTGCCAGCAGACGGATTAACACCCGGGAACCAGGCACAGATACGCAGTATTTT. This encodes CASRRINTREPGTDTQYF.

The V and J genes are TRBV5-1 and TRBJ1-2; perhaps TRBD1 as D (6 bases). The germline V gene encodes CDR1 SGHRS and CDR2 YFSETQ. This CDR3 has 15 residues. V was pared by 4 bases and J by 2 bases, with 15 bases between. For the CDR3, the DNA is TGCGCCAGCAGCCTACACCACGGACAGAACTATGGCTACACCTTC. Translation: CASSLHHGQNYGYTF.

By its share, this clone is medium-sized. The rearrangement links TRBV2 to TRBJ2-7; D remains ambiguous. Trimming took off 4 bases at V and 2 bases at J, with 9 bases between the two ends. The germline gives CDR1 SNHLY, CDR2 FYNNEI. This CDR3 has 13 residues. In nucleotides, the CDR3 is TGTGCCAGCAGTGCAGGTTTTGCCTACGAGCAGTACTTC. Amino acid sequence: CASSAGFAYEQYF.

The chain is built from TRBV4-2 and TRBJ1-5; D unclear. CDR3 length: 19 residues. Deletions cut 4 bases from V and 0 bases from J, with 22 bases between. The germline V gene has CDR1 LGHNA and CDR2 YNFKEQ. CDR3 loop: CASSPRWGTLRDSNQPQHF. CDR3 nucleotide sequence: TGTGCCAGCAGCCCTAGATGGGGAACCTTAAGGGATAGCAATCAGCCCCAGCATTTT.

This clone was observed a handful of times. The germline gene is not matched at one end of the junction; a read error may be the cause. This chain connects TRBV6-1 to TRBJ2-7; no definite D call. Germline CDR1 and CDR2: MNHNS and SASEGT. This CDR3 spans 14 amino acids. As DNA, the CDR3 is TGTGCCAGTAGTGGGCGTGGCACCTCCTACGAGCAGTACTTC. Protein: CASSGRGTSYEQYF.

About this clone: One junction end does not reproduce the germline sequence, and a read error may be involved. The chain combines TRBV19 with TRBJ2-5; 7 bases are a match to TRBD2. Judging by the DNA end, TRBJ2-7 fits better; the J call may be wrong. Looked up from germline, CDR1 is LNHDA and CDR2 is SQIVND (reference sequence). This CDR3 region has 19 residues. DNA of the CDR3: TGTGCCAGGAGTATAACCCCTCGGAACCGGGACTATGGAATCTACGAGCAGTACTTC. Its translation: CARSITPRNRDYGIYEQYF.

This rearrangement joins TRBV5-1 to TRBJ1-1; TRBD1 matches at 7 bases. This CDR3 is built from 14 residues. The junction had 5 bases not matched to a gene; V was cut back by 5 bases and J by 1 base. Germline V lookup: CDR1 SGHRS, CDR2 YFSETQ. DNA of the CDR3: TGCGCCAGCAGGGCAGGGGACAGGAACACTGAAGCTTTCTTT. Protein product: CASRAGDRNTEAFF.

This chain uses TRBV9 with TRBJ2-1, with D perhaps TRBD2 (5 bases). The CDR3 loop spans 18 amino acids. In germline, CDR1 is SGDLS, CDR2 YYNGEE. The V end was cut by 0 bases, the J end by 5 bases, with 21 bases between. The CDR3: CASSVARRTFGINNEQFF. The CDR3 DNA follows: TGTGCCAGCAGCGTAGCTCGGAGGACTTTCGGAATCAACAATGAGCAGTTCTTC. Supplemented by reference TRBV9 and TRBJ2-1, the full variable domain reads DSGVTQTPKHLITATGQRVTLRCSPRSGDLSVYWYQQSLDQGLQFLIQYYNGEERAKGNILERFSAQQFPDLHSELNLSSLELGDSALYFCASSVARRTFGINNEQFFGPGTRLTVL.

The chain combines TRBV6-1 with TRBJ2-5, with D hard to call. CDR3 length: 17 residues. Germline lookup yields CDR1 MNHNS and CDR2 SASEGT. Trimming cost V 3 bases and J 2 bases, with 19 bases left between them. The CDR3 spells CASSDPQSSAKQETQYF. In nucleotides, the CDR3 is TGTGCCAGCAGTGATCCCCAGAGTTCGGCAAAACAAGAGACCCAGTACTTC.

This clone was counted between two and nine times. The V and J genes are TRBV6-1 and TRBJ2-6, with 7 bases matching TRBD1. Trimming removed 4 bases from V and 0 bases from J; junction bases left unmatched: 6. Germline CDR1 and CDR2: MNHNS and SASEGT. The CDR3 length is 17 residues. The CDR3 reads CASSGTGVYSGANVLTF. The CDR3 region has the DNA TGTGCCAGCAGTGGAACAGGGGTCTACTCTGGGGCCAACGTCCTGACTTTC.

This chain links TRBV6-6 with TRBJ1-5; D perhaps matches TRBD1 (5 bases). There are 16 residues in the CDR3. V was clipped by 2 bases and J by 6 bases, with 17 bases between them. Germline CDR1 is MNHNY and CDR2 is SVGAGI (reference sequence). CDR3 sequence reads: CASSYRPAGHGQPQHF. The CDR3, as DNA: TGTGCCAGCAGTTACCGGCCCGCAGGGCACGGTCAGCCCCAGCATTTT.